Listed below are T cell receptor beta chains from one sample, sequenced in a study of blood T cell repertoires in COVID-19. This table comes from immunoSEQ multiplex PCR, and its TCRdb copy is limited to in-frame clones, with some not included. This table holds 150,000 to 200,000 clones, about four fifths found once. The sample comprised peripheral blood. These receptor sequences come from a man in his sixties with active or convalescent COVID-19. CDR3s leave out the opening cysteine and the closing phenylalanine or tryptophan. D genes are given only for firm matches. Size tells how often a clone was seen (once, few, many) or the class of an expanded clone, and some rows leave it out.

clone_size d_call v_call cdr3_aa
. . TRBV28 ASTLTDPSTDTQY
. TRBD2 TRBV11-2 ASSLSLAGNTGELF
. TRBD1 TRBV19 ASSPWGTGSYNEQF
. . TRBV9 ASSSPSAGETQY
. TRBD1 TRBV5-1 ASSSGQGAPVLEQY
. TRBD1 TRBV6-5 ASSSQGAEGYGYT
once TRBD1 TRBV9 ASSRTGSYQETQY
. . TRBV3-1/TRBV3-2 ASSHDRNNEQF
. TRBD1 TRBV6-5 ASKADRGSYYEQY
many TRBD1 TRBV9 ASSLSRDRGYGYT
. . TRBV18 ASSNRLGGNTDTQY
few . TRBV3-1/TRBV3-2 ASSQMGAEQF
. . TRBV9 ASSPRQFSGNTIY
. TRBD1 TRBV24-1 ATRQGALETQY
. TRBD1 TRBV5-5 ASTHGTGWNEKLF
. . TRBV11-1 ASSLSRGYTEAF
. . TRBV6-1 ASSEVGGIGNQPQH
. . TRBV7-9 ASSSRDTITDTQY
. . TRBV5-6 ASSLGGGYGYGYT
. . TRBV19 ASSIKGHGGTQY
. TRBD1 TRBV19 ASSIDDRVDGYT
. . TRBV7-9 ASSFGSPLH
. TRBD1 TRBV7-9 ASSVDRAVHEQY
. . TRBV9 ASSVAEENSPLH
. TRBD1 TRBV27 ASSLSGGLTYEQY
. TRBD1 TRBV2 ASSHRGVDEQY
. . TRBV24-1 ATSAGTANEQF
. TRBD1 TRBV11-2 ASTVQGANTGELF
. TRBD1 TRBV3-1/TRBV3-2 ATGQGGGGYT
. TRBD1 TRBV20-1 SAGGQGVSGNTIY
. . TRBV9 ASSVVGSSYNEQF
. TRBD1 TRBV2 ASSDGQARMNTEAF
. . TRBV15 ATSRAAGNTIY